Each of the 24 T cell receptor beta chains below was sequenced from the same sample in a study of PD-L1 blockade in urothelial cancer. Some clones are missing from TCRdb's copy, which holds only in-frame ones; the method was immunoSEQ multiplex PCR. The data show tens of thousands of clones, with about 82% seen just once and less than 3.5% held by the top ten. The material was PBMCs, obtained around atezolizumab (anti-PD-L1) treatment. The receptors were sampled from a man over 45 with urothelial cancer.

The V and J genes are TRBV6-1 and TRBJ1-1; the D gene is possibly TRBD1 (5 bases). Germline V CDR1 and CDR2: MNHNS, SASEGT. CDR3 length: 14 amino acids. Trimming pared 7 bases from V and 5 bases from J, leaving 17 bases between. The chain's CDR3 is CASTTDMGGTEAFF. CDR3 in DNA: TGTGCCAGCACTACCGACATGGGGGGGACTGAAGCTTTCTTT.

This sequence joins TRBV7-2 and TRBJ2-1; 9 positions match TRBD1. Trimming removed 4 bases from V and 5 bases from J; junction bases left unmatched: 3. Germline CDR1 reads SGHTA; CDR2 reads FQGNSA. The CDR3 sequence is 14 residues long. CDR3 nucleotides: TGTGCCAGCAGCTCGGGACAGGGCAACAATGAGCAGTTCTTC. Translating gives CASSSGQGNNEQFF.

The chain carries TRBV7-8 and TRBJ2-7; tentatively, D is TRBD2 (5 bases). The CDR3 loop spans 14 amino acids. Trimming left V 5 bases short and J 1 base short, with 12 bases between. Germline V CDR1 and CDR2: SGHVS, FQNEAQ. CDR3 DNA: TGTGCCAGCAGCCCCGGGCGGGTGTCCTACGAGCAGTACTTC. Protein: CASSPGRVSYEQYF.

V gene TRBV6-5 combines with J gene TRBJ2-1, with 8 bases identical to TRBD2. The germline CDR1 and CDR2 sequences are MNHEY and SVGAGI. The CDR3 runs to 16 residues. J was trimmed by 10 bases and V by 2 bases; bases with no gene match: 13. The chain's CDR3 is CASSYLSGNSVKEQFF. In DNA, the CDR3 is TGTGCCAGCAGTTACCTTAGCGGGAACTCTGTTAAGGAGCAGTTCTTC.

This clone came up once. The rearrangement links TRBV28 to TRBJ2-7; maybe TRBD2 (6 bases). This CDR3 spans 11 amino acids. CDR1 is MDHEN and CDR2 is SYDVKM in the germline V gene. V shed 7 bases and J shed 7 bases, with 11 bases lying between them. CDR3 coding DNA: TGTGCCAGCAAACGGGAGTTTGAGCAGTACTTC. It encodes CASKREFEQYF.

The table lists this clone with a few counts. The J gene is TRBJ1-6, the V gene TRBV6-1; 8 bases fit TRBD1. The CDR3 covers 13 residues. The V and J ends lost 8 bases and 9 bases, in that order; junction bases with no gene match: 6. The germline V gene encodes CDR1 MNHNS and CDR2 SASEGT. CDR3 DNA: TGTGCCAGCGAACGACAGGGGACTTCACCCCTCCACTTT. Translation gives CASERQGTSPLHF.

The rearrangement joins TRBV11-2 to TRBJ1-2, with D unresolved. Germline values: CDR1 SGHAT, CDR2 FQNNGV. The CDR3 is 13 residues long. Trimming left V 0 bases short and J 8 bases short, with 10 bases between. CDR3 nucleotide sequence: TGTGCCAGCAGCTTAGACGTAACCCGGGGCTACACCTTC. Amino acid sequence: CASSLDVTRGYTF.

The chain has TRBV15 and TRBJ1-1, with TRBD1 matching over 8 bases. The CDR3 is 18 residues long. The ends lost 9 bases at V and 0 bases at J; junction bases unmatched: 18. CDR1 is LNHNV and CDR2 is YYDKDF in the germline V gene (reference sequence). The CDR3 nucleotides are TGTGCCACTGACCACCGAACAGGGGGAAGATTTTTGAACACTGAAGCTTTCTTT. Protein product: CATDHRTGGRFLNTEAFF.

The sample holds one count of this clone. CDR3 bases: TGTGCCAGCAGTGACGACCTAGGAGTAAACATTCAGTACTTC. Residues: CASSDDLGVNIQYF. This chain uses TRBV6-6 with TRBJ2-4; unclear D gene. The CDR3 runs to 14 residues. Trimming left V 5 bases short and J 6 bases short, with 14 bases between. Germline V gene sequence: CDR1 MNHNY, CDR2 SVGAGI (reference sequence).

This chain connects TRBV25-1 to TRBJ1-1, with D perhaps matching TRBD1 (5 bases). The CDR3 is 13 residues long. The germline V and J ends were trimmed by 10 bases and 5 bases, with 17 bases remaining between them. In germline, CDR1 is MGHDK, CDR2 SYGVNS. The CDR3 sequence is CATVDGGRTEAFF. CDR3 DNA sequence: TGTGCCACCGTCGATGGGGGGAGGACTGAAGCTTTCTTT. Supplemented by reference TRBV25-1 and TRBJ1-1, the full variable domain reads EADIYQTPRYLVIGTGKKITLECSQTMGHDKMYWYQQDPGMELHLIHYSYGVNSTEKGDLSSESTVSRIRTEHFPLTLESARPSHTSQYLCATVDGGRTEAFFGQGTRLTVV.

The rearrangement uses TRBV7-2 and TRBJ2-2, with no clear D. The CDR3 spans 13 residues. V was trimmed by 2 bases and J by 5 bases, leaving 6 bases between them. Germline values: CDR1 SGHTA, CDR2 FQGNSA. CDR3 sequence: CASSLPSTGELFF. Written as DNA, the CDR3 is TGTGCCAGCAGCTTACCCAGTACCGGGGAGCTGTTTTTT. Complete variable domain (other parts from reference TRBV7-2 and TRBJ2-2): GAGVSQSPSNKVTEKGKDVELRCDPISGHTALYWYRQSLGQGLEFLIYFQGNSAPDKSGLPSDRFSAERTGGSVSTLTIQRTQQEDSAVYLCASSLPSTGELFFGEGSRLTVL.

The genes are TRBV5-6 and TRBJ2-3, with 10 bases identical to TRBD2. Germline V lookup: CDR1 SGHDT, CDR2 YYEEEE. The CDR3 totals 15 residues. Losses at the gene ends were 5 bases for V and 0 bases for J; bases not matched to a gene: 3. This chain's CDR3 is CASSKTSGSTDTQYF. The DNA for the CDR3 is TGTGCCAGCAGTAAGACTAGCGGGAGCACAGATACGCAGTATTTT.

This clone was observed a few times. The chain recombines TRBV11-2 with TRBJ2-1; possibly TRBD2 for D (6 bases). CDR1 is SGHAT and CDR2 is FQNNGV in the germline V gene. The V gene lost 2 bases and the J gene lost 7 bases, with 18 bases spanning the gap. CDR3 length equals 16 residues. Here the CDR3 reads CASSLLPAGLVNEQFF. The DNA for the CDR3 is TGTGCCAGCAGCTTATTACCAGCGGGTTTGGTGAATGAGCAGTTCTTC.

The rearrangement uses TRBV15 and TRBJ1-5, with D unclear. Between the trimmed V and J ends, which lost 4 bases and 7 bases, there was a span of 11 bases. There are 13 residues in the CDR3. Germline-derived CDR1 and CDR2 are LNHNV and YYDKDF (reference sequence). The CDR3 loop reads CATSIQYEQPQHF. CDR3 in DNA: TGTGCCACCAGCATACAGTATGAGCAGCCCCAGCATTTT.

V gene TRBV27 combines with J gene TRBJ2-5; 7 bases are shared with TRBD2. The CDR3 extends over 16 amino acids. The germline CDR1 and CDR2 sequences are MNHEY and SMNVEV (reference sequence). V lost 5 bases and J lost 1; bases outside the gene matches: 10. The CDR3 DNA sequence: TGTGCCAGCAGTACTAGACTAGCAGCAATCCAAGAGACCCAGTACTTC. Translating gives CASSTRLAAIQETQYF.

This clone is categorized as large. This chain uses TRBV15 with TRBJ1-5, with unresolved D. In germline, CDR1 is LNHNV, CDR2 YYDKDF (reference sequence). Trimming stripped 1 base from V and 3 bases from J, with 4 bases between. The CDR3 consists of 13 residues. The CDR3 protein is CATSRGNNQPQHF. The CDR3, as DNA: TGTGCCACCAGCAGAGGTAACAATCAGCCCCAGCATTTT.

The rearrangement uses TRBV9 and TRBJ2-2, with TRBD1 as a possible D gene (7 bases). The ends were cut back, 0 bases at V and 1 base at J, with 13 bases in the middle. The CDR3 has 17 residues. The germline V gene encodes CDR1 SGDLS and CDR2 YYNGEE. This chain's CDR3 is CASSVGPQGGNTGELFF. CDR3 coding DNA: TGTGCCAGCAGCGTAGGCCCCCAGGGGGGGAACACCGGGGAGCTGTTTTTT.

With respect to this clone: One end of the junction is discordant with germline, which a read error may explain. V usage is TRBV6-1 and J usage is TRBJ1-2; 11 positions match TRBD1. The V gene's germline CDR1 is MNHNS and CDR2 SASEGT. The CDR3 covers 15 residues. Written as DNA, the CDR3 is TGCAACCCCGGGGGCACGGACAGGGGGCATTATGGCTACACCTTC. Translated, it gives CNPGGTDRGHYGYTF.

The chain recombines TRBV5-1 with TRBJ1-4; TRBD1 agrees at 9 bases. Germline CDR1 and CDR2: SGHRS and YFSETQ. Unmatched junction bases numbered 2, after V lost 2 bases and J lost 6 bases. The CDR3 totals 14 residues. CDR3 residues: CASSFRDRDEKLFF. The CDR3 coding sequence is TGCGCCAGCAGCTTCCGGGACAGGGATGAAAAACTGTTTTTT. Complete variable domain (other parts from reference TRBV5-1 and TRBJ1-4): KAGVTQTPRYLIKTRGQQVTLSCSPISGHRSVSWYQQTPGQGLQFLFEYFSETQRNKGNFPGRFSGRQFSNSRSEMNVSTLELGDSALYLCASSFRDRDEKLFFGSGTQLSVL.

Only one count was recorded for this clone. The V gene is TRBV5-1, the J gene TRBJ1-4; 9 bases match TRBD1. Germline V CDR1 and CDR2: SGHRS, YFSETQ. CDR3 size: 16 residues. With V trimmed by 4 bases and J by 4 bases, 8 bases remained unmatched. CDR3 bases: TGCGCCAGCAGCCCGGGGACAGGGCGGAATAATGAAAAACTGTTTTTT. As protein: CASSPGTGRNNEKLFF.

The rearrangement joins TRBV19 to TRBJ1-2; D perhaps matches TRBD1 (5 bases). Trimming shortened V by 6 bases and J by 2 bases, and 10 bases separated the two germline ends. The CDR3 runs to 13 residues. Per the germline V gene, CDR1 is LNHDA and CDR2 is SQIVND (reference sequence). DNA for the CDR3: TGTGCCAGTAGCCTTCGACAGAACTATGGCTACACCTTC. This codes for CASSLRQNYGYTF.

This chain links TRBV18 with TRBJ1-2; tentative D call: TRBD1 (5 bases). Germline lookup yields CDR1 KGHSH and CDR2 LQKENI. Trimming shortened V by 6 bases and J by 1 base, and 18 bases separated the two germline ends. The CDR3 loop spans 16 amino acids. As DNA, the CDR3 is TGTGCCAGCTCGCCCCTACAGGCCCGAAATAACTATGGCTACACCTTC. This translates into CASSPLQARNNYGYTF. The full variable domain, with the rest looked up from reference TRBV18 and TRBJ1-2, is NAGVMQNPRHLVRRRGQEARLRCSPMKGHSHVYWYRQLPEEGLKFMVYLQKENIIDESGMPKERFSAEFPKEGPSILRIQQVVRGDSAAYFCASSPLQARNNYGYTFGSGTRLTVV.

The chain recombines TRBV9 with TRBJ2-1, with 10 bases aligning to TRBD2. The germline CDR1 and CDR2 sequences are SGDLS and YYNGEE. V was clipped by 4 bases and J by 5 bases; unmatched bases: 9. The CDR3 extends over 16 amino acids. Here the CDR3 DNA reads TGTGCCAGCAGCTCCCTCCTAGCGGGAGCCCACAATGAGCAGTTCTTC. This codes for CASSSLLAGAHNEQFF.

This clone showed up just once. The CDR3 DNA reads as TGCGCCAGCAGCTTGAATCCCTTCACAGATACGCAGTATTTT. Translating gives CASSLNPFTDTQYF. V usage is TRBV5-1 and J usage is TRBJ2-3; no clear D. V shed 1 base and J shed 2 bases, with 8 bases lying between them. This CDR3 has 14 amino acids. Germline V gives CDR1 SGHRS, CDR2 YFSETQ.